This record looks at one TCR beta chain sequence and its context. Its target is not known. This sample is part of a study of cytomegalovirus exposure and HLA in healthy donors. Study details: For the approximately 400 genotyped donors, 75% to 90% fell within the Caucasian-associated ancestry cluster. Study observations and caveats: Further analysis, carried out later, found HLA-associated TCR beta chains more clonally expanded than equally common other chains.

The study ran its PCR with 60 Vbeta and 13 Jbeta primers. Assay used: immunoSEQ multiplex PCR; TCRdb lists only in-frame clones, some missing. The sample consists of approximately 190,000 clones, around 84% of them appearing once. Trimming took 6 bases from V and 7 from J; bases not matched to a gene: 11. CDR3 length: 16 residues. The V gene's germline CDR1 is SNHLY and CDR2 FYNNEI. This sequence was found in a man aged 35 to 55 in good health and CMV-seropositive. The chain carries TRBV2 and TRBJ2-7; 14 nucleotides line up with TRBD2. Material: PBMCs. CDR3 amino acids: CASRRLRLAGGGEQYF. Here the CDR3 DNA reads TGTGCCAGCAGGCGCCTGCGACTAGCGGGAGGGGGTGAGCAGTACTTC.